This TCR beta chain was captured by sequencing in a study of cytotoxic CD8 clonotypes in ibrutinib-treated CLL. Study-level background: Overall, roughly 25 responses were partial and 2 complete; following median roughly 70 months, 14 patients stayed remitted and approximately 12 progressed.

Clones were sequenced by immunoSEQ multiplex PCR, and TCRdb holds only the in-frame ones, with some missing. This sample has about 310,000 clones, with roughly 79% found just once. The germline V gene has CDR1 SGHRS and CDR2 YFSETQ. The length of the CDR3 is 12 residues. Trimming took off 4 bases at V and 4 bases at J, with 8 bases between the two ends. The chain combines TRBV5-1 with TRBJ1-1; D not certain. This sample comprised PBMCs, obtained before ibrutinib treatment. The receptor was derived from a human donor with chronic lymphocytic leukemia. The CDR3 spells CASSLTSTEAFF. The CDR3 DNA reads as TGCGCCAGCAGCCTTACATCCACTGAAGCTTTCTTT.